This T cell receptor beta chain was identified during a study of blood T cell repertoires in COVID-19. Looking at the study overall: Italy, Spain and the United States were the sources of the convalescent and acute COVID-19 samples.

The V gene's germline CDR1 is SGHRS and CDR2 YFSETQ. CDR3 length: 14 residues. Losses at the gene ends were 4 bases for V and 5 bases for J; bases not matched to a gene: 5. The assay was immunoSEQ multiplex PCR, and TCRdb's table has in-frame clones only and misses some. The data contain about 370,000 clones, 85% to 90% of them singletons. Grouping used clinical history reported by participants in a survey and questionnaire. Sample: PBMCs or T cells enriched from blood (not recorded which). The rearrangement joins TRBV5-1 to TRBJ2-7; 11 bases match TRBD1. The receptor was derived from a man between 18 and 29 years old who had recovered from COVID-19. The CDR3 loop is CASSPGQGADEQYF. The CDR3 DNA is TGCGCCAGCAGCCCCGGACAGGGGGCCGACGAGCAGTACTTC. The complete variable domain, with remaining parts taken from reference TRBV5-1 and TRBJ2-7, reads KAGVTQTPRYLIKTRGQQVTLSCSPISGHRSVSWYQQTPGQGLQFLFEYFSETQRNKGNFPGRFSGRQFSNSRSEMNVSTLELGDSALYLCASSPGQGADEQYFGPGTRLTVT.